This entry lists 24 T cell receptor beta chains sequenced from one sample in a study of beta chain features in type 1 diabetes. Study-level points and caveats: Moderate yet significant TCRB CDR3 shortening was seen in Type 1 diabetes patients in all four CD4+ subsets.

No antigen is known for these receptors. The sequenced template was cDNA made from the entire isolated RNA. Using immunoSEQ multiplex PCR, the repertoire was profiled, and TCRdb retains in-frame clones only, with some absent. The sample lists some 240,000 clones, about a sixth occurring once. The specimen was naive CD4+ T cells from blood. These receptors were obtained from a young man with type 1 diabetes.

Only a few counts were recorded for this clone. The chain joins TRBV7-6 to TRBJ2-5; perhaps TRBD2 as D (5 bases). The CDR3 runs to 14 residues. V was cut by 0 bases and J by 5 bases, with 10 bases left in between. In germline, CDR1 is SGHVS, CDR2 FNYEAQ. The CDR3 DNA reads as TGTGCCAGCAGCTTAGCAACTAGAGGGGAGACCCAGTACTTC. It yields the protein CASSLATRGETQYF.

This clone occurred a few times. This chain joins TRBV10-3 and TRBJ1-1; TRBD1 is a possible D gene (6 bases). V was clipped by 4 bases and J by 4 bases, with 13 bases between them. CDR1 is ENHRY and CDR2 is SYGVKD in the germline V gene. This CDR3 comprises 14 residues. The CDR3 nucleotides read TGTGCCATCAGTGTGAACAGGGAGGGCACTGAAGCTTTCTTT. Translation gives CAISVNREGTEAFF.

This clone was seen a handful of times. This rearrangement joins TRBV5-6 to TRBJ2-6, with no clear D. The CDR3 covers 14 residues. Trimming took 7 bases from V and 0 from J, leaving 8 bases between them. The V gene's germline CDR1 is SGHDT and CDR2 YYEEEE. The CDR3 DNA sequence: TGTGCCAGCCGCATGAGCTCTGGGGCCAACGTCCTGACTTTC. Encoded protein: CASRMSSGANVLTF.

The chain recombines TRBV7-7 with TRBJ2-1; D gene uncertain. Germline V lookup: CDR1 SSHAT, CDR2 FNYEAQ (reference sequence). This CDR3 region has 13 residues. The germline V and J ends were trimmed by 5 bases and 7 bases, with 12 bases remaining between them. DNA of the CDR3: TGTGCCAGCAGCCTGGGCGTCCTAAATGAGCAGTTCTTC. Its protein is CASSLGVLNEQFF.

The genes are TRBV7-6 and TRBJ2-7, with TRBD1 matching over 8 bases. The V and J ends lost 5 bases and 2 bases, in that order; junction bases with no gene match: 5. CDR3 length equals 14 residues. Germline V gene data show CDR1 as SGHVS and CDR2 as FNYEAQ. CDR3: CASSPGTGAYEQYF. DNA of the CDR3: TGTGCCAGCAGCCCCGGGACAGGTGCCTACGAGCAGTACTTC. Full variable domain (missing parts from reference TRBV7-6 and TRBJ2-7): GAGVSQSPRYKVTKRGQDVALRCDPISGHVSLYWYRQALGQGPEFLTYFNYEAQQDKSGLPNDRFSAERPEGSISTLTIQRTEQRDSAMYRCASSPGTGAYEQYFGPGTRLTVT.

This chain uses TRBV18 with TRBJ1-1; D might be TRBD1 (5 bases). Trimming took off 0 bases at V and 5 bases at J, with 7 bases between the two ends. The CDR3 has 13 amino acids. Germline CDR1 is KGHSH and CDR2 is LQKENI. Here the CDR3 DNA reads TGTGCCAGCTCACCACCGGGGGGTACTGAAGCTTTCTTT. Translation: CASSPPGGTEAFF.

The CDR3 region has the DNA TGTGCCACCAGCTTCTCTAGCGAATATGGAAATGAGCAGTTCTTC. Amino acid sequence: CATSFSSEYGNEQFF. The V call is TRBV15, the J call TRBJ2-1; possible D gene TRBD2, 6 bases. The CDR3 sequence is 15 residues long. The V end lost 5 bases, the J end lost 7 bases, and 18 bases lay between the germline ends. From germline, CDR1 is LNHNV and CDR2 YYDKDF (reference sequence). The full variable domain, rest sourced from reference TRBV15 and TRBJ2-1, is DAMVIQNPRYQVTQFGKPVTLSCSQTLNHNVMYWYQQKSSQAPKLLFHYYDKDFNNEADTPDNFQSRRPNTSFCFLDIRSPGLGDTAMYLCATSFSSEYGNEQFFGPGTRLTVL.

This clone was seen only a few times. The chain couples TRBV7-2 to TRBJ2-6, with a weak D call TRBD2 (6 bases). Germline CDR1 is SGHTA and CDR2 is FQGNSA. The V gene lost 3 bases and the J gene lost 0 bases, with 12 bases spanning the gap. CDR3 length: 17 amino acids. The CDR3 DNA reads as TGTGCCAGCAGCTTGGGGGACTTCTCCTCTGGGGCCAACGTCCTGACTTTC. Translating it yields CASSLGDFSSGANVLTF.

This clone was observed a handful of times. The chain links TRBV29-1 to TRBJ2-7; TRBD1 is a possible D gene (6 bases). Trimming took 7 bases from V and 0 from J, leaving 16 bases between them. The CDR3 spans 14 residues. Germline V lookup: CDR1 SQVTM, CDR2 ANQGSEA. CDR3 in amino acids: CSAPGQFSSYEQYF. The CDR3 DNA follows: TGCAGCGCCCCCGGACAGTTCAGCTCCTACGAGCAGTACTTC.

The chain has TRBV7-2 and TRBJ2-7; D is unclear. Trimming pared 4 bases from V and 2 bases from J, leaving 3 bases between. The CDR3 runs 11 residues. CDR1 is SGHTA and CDR2 is FQGNSA in the germline V gene. CDR3 amino acids: CASSYAYEQYF. The CDR3 region has the DNA TGTGCCAGCAGCTATGCCTACGAGCAGTACTTC.

This clone has more than one count but fewer than ten. The chain's CDR3 is CASSSGPDTQYF. The CDR3 nucleotides are TGTGCCAGCAGCTCGGGACCAGATACGCAGTATTTT. The J gene is TRBJ2-3, the V gene TRBV5-4; D possibly matches TRBD1 or TRBD2 (5 bases each). The CDR3 extends over 12 amino acids. Deletions cut 3 bases from V and 4 bases from J, with 6 bases between. Germline loops: CDR1 SGHNT, CDR2 YYREEE (reference sequence).

The chain recombines TRBV28 with TRBJ2-5; D not resolved. Germline values: CDR1 MDHEN, CDR2 SYDVKM. Trimming left V 8 bases short and J 4 bases short, with 14 bases between. The CDR3 extends over 13 amino acids. This CDR3 reads CASLRADGETQYF. The CDR3 DNA is TGTGCCAGCTTACGGGCGGACGGAGAGACCCAGTACTTC.

CDR3 sequence: CATSGGTETGRYGYTF. As DNA, the CDR3 is TGTGCCACCAGCGGGGGCACCGAGACAGGACGCTATGGCTACACCTTC. The chain employs TRBV15 and TRBJ1-2; weak D call: TRBD1 (6 bases). The CDR3 covers 16 residues. The germline V gene encodes CDR1 LNHNV and CDR2 YYDKDF (reference sequence). Deletions cut 5 bases from V and 4 bases from J, with 20 bases between.

This clone occurred a few times. The rearrangement uses TRBV5-6 and TRBJ2-1; 7 nucleotides agree with TRBD2. The germline V gene has CDR1 SGHDT and CDR2 YYEEEE. V lost 4 bases and J lost 6; bases outside the gene matches: 16. The CDR3 is made up of 17 amino acids. The CDR3 DNA reads TGTGCCAGCAGCAGCTTGGAAAGTCGTCTAGCGGCCAATGAGCAGTTCTTC. Amino acids: CASSSLESRLAANEQFF.

The chain uses TRBV25-1 and TRBJ2-3; D may be TRBD1 or TRBD2 (6 bases each). The CDR3 runs 13 residues. The germline V gene encodes CDR1 MGHDK and CDR2 SYGVNS. The V and J ends lost 4 bases and 5 bases respectively, with 10 bases between them. The CDR3 DNA reads as TGTGCCAGCAGTGTACAGGGAGGAGATACGCAGTATTTT. Its protein is CASSVQGGDTQYF.

This clone was counted only a few times. V is TRBV29-1 and J is TRBJ1-4; D may be TRBD1 (5 bases). V was clipped by 7 bases and J by 5 bases, with 14 bases between them. This CDR3 has 13 residues. Germline CDR1 and CDR2: SQVTM and ANQGSEA. CDR3 coding DNA: TGCAGCGGTCGGGACGGCGGCAATGAAAAACTGTTTTTT. Its translation: CSGRDGGNEKLFF.

This clone was seen only a few times. V and J are TRBV21-1 and TRBJ2-5. TRBV21-1 is a pseudogene segment. This CDR3 is built from 13 residues. CDR3 sequence (DNA): TGTGCCAGCGTTTTAGCCAGGCAAGAGACCCAGTACTTC. It yields the protein CASVLARQETQYF.

This clone was picked up a small number of times. The chain couples TRBV29-1 to TRBJ2-5; 9 nucleotides line up with TRBD2. The CDR3 covers 16 residues. J lost 2 bases, V lost 7 bases, and 14 bases had no gene match. Germline V gene data show CDR1 as SQVTM and CDR2 as ANQGSEA. The CDR3 nucleotides are TGCAGCGGAGGGAGAAGCGGGAGGAGGGGGCAAGAGACCCAGTACTTC. It is translated as CSGGRSGRRGQETQYF.

The rearrangement uses TRBV28 and TRBJ2-7, with TRBD1 matching 8 bases. V lost 2 bases, J lost 6 bases, and 6 bases stayed unmatched. The CDR3 loop spans 14 amino acids. Germline-derived CDR1 and CDR2 are MDHEN and SYDVKM. The CDR3 DNA is TGTGCCAGCAGTTTAAGGCAGGGGGCAAGCGAGCAGTACTTC. Its translation is CASSLRQGASEQYF.

The chain employs TRBV18 and TRBJ2-1; D may be TRBD1 or TRBD2 (5 bases each). This CDR3 spans 15 amino acids. Trimming stripped 0 bases from V and 9 bases from J, with 15 bases between. Per the germline V gene, CDR1 is KGHSH and CDR2 is LQKENI. CDR3 amino acids: CASSPPRGASPEQFF. The CDR3 DNA sequence: TGTGCCAGCTCACCACCACGGGGCGCTTCGCCTGAGCAGTTCTTC.

There are a few counts of this clone. This chain joins TRBV19 and TRBJ2-3; D gene uncertain. Germline loops: CDR1 LNHDA, CDR2 SQIVND (reference sequence). The ends were cut back, 8 bases at V and 0 bases at J, with 15 bases in the middle. The CDR3 totals 15 residues. CDR3 region: CASRPGISSTDTQYF. The CDR3 coding sequence is TGTGCCAGTCGACCAGGAATCTCTAGCACAGATACGCAGTATTTT.

The chain uses TRBV11-2 and TRBJ2-3; TRBD2 might be the D (6 bases). The length of the CDR3 is 14 residues. The germline V gene has CDR1 SGHAT and CDR2 FQNNGV. V dropped 10 bases and J dropped 2 bases, with 16 bases sitting between them. The DNA for the CDR3 is TGTGCCACCAGAGGTAGCGGACACACAGATACGCAGTATTTT. Amino acids: CATRGSGHTDTQYF.

This chain links TRBV7-3 with TRBJ2-7; D is unresolved. CDR3 length: 12 residues. V shed 5 bases and J shed 9 bases, with 14 bases lying between them. Per germline, CDR1 SGHTA and CDR2 FQGTGA. The chain's CDR3 is CASSPLSGVQYF. The CDR3 DNA sequence: TGTGCCAGCAGCCCCCTGTCCGGAGTGCAGTACTTC.

This clone was detected only a few times. The V call is TRBV7-2, the J call TRBJ2-7, with a weak D call TRBD2 (5 bases). CDR3 length equals 13 residues. V dropped 5 bases and J dropped 6 bases, with 14 bases sitting between them. Germline V lookup: CDR1 SGHTA, CDR2 FQGNSA. CDR3 DNA: TGTGCCAGCAGCCCTGGTCCCGCGGGCGAGCAGTACTTC. This translates into CASSPGPAGEQYF.